This T cell receptor beta chain was observed in a study of blood T cell repertoires in COVID-19. Overall study context: Collection of acute and convalescent COVID-19 samples took place in the United States, Italy and Spain.

The V and J ends lost 3 bases and 5 bases, in that order; junction bases with no gene match: 5. The CDR3 is made up of 14 amino acids. The V gene's germline CDR1 is SEHNR and CDR2 FQNEAQ (reference sequence). Produced via immunoSEQ multiplex PCR; TCRdb's table is partial and in-frame only. The table shows over 55,000 clones, with about 87% occurring only once. The chain couples TRBV7-9 to TRBJ1-1; 8 bases map to TRBD1. Input material: peripheral blood. This TCR came from a man in his fifties or sixties with active COVID-19. Here the CDR3 reads CASSLTGVGTEAFF. CDR3 nucleotide sequence: TGTGCCAGCAGCTTGACAGGGGTAGGGACTGAAGCTTTCTTT.